This T cell receptor (beta chain) was observed in a study of blood T cell repertoires in COVID-19. Clones were sequenced by immunoSEQ multiplex PCR, and TCRdb holds only the in-frame ones, with some missing. The sample gives about 170,000 clones, roughly 80% of which show up once; over 7.5% is in the top ten. Trimming took 1 base from V and 4 from J, leaving 12 bases between them. CDR1 SGHTA and CDR2 FQGNSA come from the germline V gene. The CDR3 spans 15 residues. The sequencing sample was made of peripheral blood. The TCR comes from a woman in her 70s with acute or convalescent COVID-19. The rearrangement uses TRBV7-2 and TRBJ2-3; perhaps TRBD1 as D (6 bases). The CDR3 sequence is CASSLEGTLPDTQYF. In DNA form, the CDR3 reads TGTGCCAGCAGCTTAGAGGGGACACTGCCAGATACGCAGTATTTT.